Described below is a single T cell receptor beta chain sequence and its context. Its antigen is not identified. The V and J ends lost 0 bases and 2 bases, in that order; junction bases with no gene match: 4. CDR3 length equals 16 residues. In germline, CDR1 is SGHNT, CDR2 YYREEE (reference sequence). The data stem from a study of PD-L1 blockade in urothelial cancer. Turning to the study itself: Atezolizumab therapy began for patients at some point between 2013 and 2014, dosed at 1,200 mg intravenously every 3 weeks. Blood was evaluated 3 weeks (second dose) and 6 weeks after therapy began.

Described time point: peripheral blood 6 weeks after treatment start. Study outcomes and limitations: Below-median pretreatment blood TCR clonality predicted better survival.

Method: immunoSEQ multiplex PCR; TCRdb's copy keeps in-frame clones and lacks some. The sample has about 36,000 clones, 84% seen once; the top ten hold more than 9%. This receptor was taken from a man aged 35 to 55 with urothelial cancer. The input for sequencing was PBMCs, taken around atezolizumab (anti-PD-L1) treatment. This chain links TRBV5-4 with TRBJ2-3; 9 bases match TRBD2. The CDR3 bases are TGTGCCAGCAGCTTGGGGGCGGGAGGGCCCACAGATACGCAGTATTTT. This encodes CASSLGAGGPTDTQYF.